This T cell receptor beta chain stems from a study of T cells in Graves' hyperthyroidism and ophthalmopathy (dated by TCRdb to 2018 to 2020). Looking at the study overall: Peripheral blood was collected at initial diagnosis, before any treatment. In addition, the study compared T-cell repertoires in thyroid tissue and in blood from about six Graves' hyperthyroidism patients. Following sampling, methimazole starting at 30 mg daily was given to hyperthyroidism patients, and high-dose intravenous methylprednisolone was given to ophthalmopathy patients. Prospective prediction of ophthalmopathy was tested in an independent validation cohort of about 19 hyperthyroidism patients and some 17 patients who later progressed to ophthalmopathy. To identify distinguishing TCR V-J signatures, a discovery cohort of around 98 patients was used, comprising 40 to 45 with Graves' ophthalmopathy and some 60 with stable Graves' hyperthyroidism. TCR Vbeta CDR3 sequencing of 135 peripheral blood samples (over 40 ophthalmopathy, 75 or so hyperthyroidism and some 17 progressor patients) is reported in the paper. The 100 discovery patients were divided at random into training and test sets in a 7:3 ratio.

The TCR beta CDR3 regions were amplified from RNA transcripts. The TCR CDR3 was subjected to a first round of RT-PCR using the HTBI primer set and the Qiagen OneStep RT-PCR kit. The libraries were constructed in a second round of multiplex PCR and then size-selected and purified. Paired-end sequencing of the libraries was performed with 100 bp reads on an Illumina HiSeq2000. In the source study's methods: SOAPnuke was used to process the raw data, throwing out any read that contained adapters or uncalled bases, had a mean Phred below 15, or lacked an exact constant-primer or identifier match. COPE v1.2.5 was used to merge the high-quality paired reads, and each unique nucleotide sequence was defined as a clonotype. MiTCR v1.1 was used to align the clonotypes against IMGT TRBV, TRBD and TRBJ reference segments. The analysis included only V-J combinations with a frequency above 0.0001, which together covered around 99% of the repertoires. The TCS score was defined as F50 (clonal expansion) divided by E x V (chaos), with BLOSUM62-based TCRdist calculated between CDR3 peptides within each V-J. Welch's t-statistics and random forest reduced several hundred V-J features to roughly 13, which were used in a naive Bayes classifier (R e1071). TCRdb handled the public reads itself, with Q25 trimming in fastp and clone calling in MiXCR, and kept productive beta chains. Each record represents a unique CDR3 protein, reported with the most common genes and DNA among its rows. TCRdb assigned the V and J calls; the authors' analysis was not used. The sample table records 460,000 or so distinct CDR3 sequences; 13% to 15% of these occur just once. The biggest ten clones account for around 17% of the sample.

What the study reported, not specific to this receptor: A 13 V-J signature model separated ophthalmopathy from stable hyperthyroidism, with approximately 87% sensitivity and about 81% specificity in cross-validation and 80%/75% in testing. Blood samples also contained most of the expanded thyroid clonotypes (frequency above 0.001), which suggests that blood repertoires may reflect thyroid immune responses. Sample size was not statistically predetermined, and blinding of investigators to group allocation was not performed. During validation, the model predicted progression to ophthalmopathy a median of approximately six months ahead of onset, with around 71% sensitivity and almost 75% specificity.

This clonotype occurred many times. There is no known antigen for this receptor. No base quality information exists; no much larger clone differs at one position. A patient counted as having stable Graves' hyperthyroidism if no progression to ophthalmopathy occurred over 18 months of follow-up. Hyperthyroidism patients were newly diagnosed, had a disease duration of under 2 months, and were aged 18 to 65 years. The study excluded patients with uncontrolled infections, other autoimmune diseases, pregnancy or lactation. Diagnoses were based on clinical symptoms, serum thyroxine and TRAb, thyroid ultrasound and orbital computed tomography. PBMCs were separated from over 9 ml of fresh peripheral blood using Ficoll-Paque density gradient centrifugation. Total RNA was extracted using Trizol reagent, and RNA quality was assessed on an Agilent 2100 Bioanalyzer. Trimming costs V 4 bases and J 4 bases, and their ends lie 16 bases apart. CDR1 and CDR2, per the germline V gene, are SGHAT and FQNNGV. The CDR3 starts with the cysteine, ends with the phenylalanine, and has 15 residues. Only CDR3 DNA remains: 45 bases, in frame from the first base.

Specimen: blood. This receptor chain uses TRBV11-2 and TRBJ1-2; tentative D gene TRBD1, with 6 bases matching. The source of this sequence is a woman aged 18-29 years with Graves' hyperthyroidism. The nucleotide sequence reads TGTGCCAGCAGCTCCCTCCCGGGACACAGCTATGGCTACACCTTC. It translates as CASSSLPGHSYGYTF. The full variable domain, with segments outside the CDR3 supplied by the reference TRBV11-2 and TRBJ1-2 proteins, appears as EAGVAQSPRYKIIEKRQSVAFWCNPISGHATLYWYQQILGQGPKLLIQFQNNGVVDDSQLPKDRFSAERLKGVDSTLKIQPAKLEDSAVYLCASSSLPGHSYGYTFGSGTRLTVV.